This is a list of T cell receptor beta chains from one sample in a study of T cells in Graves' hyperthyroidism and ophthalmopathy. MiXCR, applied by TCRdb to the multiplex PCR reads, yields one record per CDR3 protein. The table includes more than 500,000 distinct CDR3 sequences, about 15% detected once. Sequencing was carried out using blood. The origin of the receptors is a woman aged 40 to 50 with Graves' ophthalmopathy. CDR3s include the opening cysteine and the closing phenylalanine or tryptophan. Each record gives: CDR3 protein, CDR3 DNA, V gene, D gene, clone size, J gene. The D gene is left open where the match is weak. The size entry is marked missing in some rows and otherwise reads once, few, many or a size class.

CDR3aa: CASSRGTLDLYEQYF; CDR3nt: TGTGCCAGTAGTCGAGGGACACTCGACCTCTACGAGCAGTACTTC; v_gene: TRBV19; d_gene: .; abundance: many; j_gene: TRBJ2-7
CDR3aa: CASSIVTNGELFF; CDR3nt: TGTGCCAGTAGTATCGTGACTAACGGGGAGCTGTTTTTT; v_gene: TRBV19; d_gene: .; abundance: many; j_gene: TRBJ2-2
CDR3aa: CASSTLRWVAEAFF; CDR3nt: TGTGCCAGCAGTACCCTCAGGTGGGTGGCTGAAGCTTTCTTT; v_gene: TRBV12-3/TRBV12-4; d_gene: .; abundance: .; j_gene: TRBJ1-1
CDR3aa: CASSSSGTEIYEQYF; CDR3nt: TGTGCCAGCAGTTCCTCCGGGACAGAAATCTACGAGCAGTACTTC; v_gene: TRBV28; d_gene: TRBD1; abundance: many; j_gene: TRBJ2-7
CDR3aa: CASSLEGARETQYF; CDR3nt: TGCGCCAGCAGCTTGGAGGGGGCCCGAGAGACCCAGTACTTC; v_gene: TRBV5-1; d_gene: TRBD1; abundance: .; j_gene: TRBJ2-5
CDR3aa: CASSYSRTEAFF; CDR3nt: TGTGCCAGCTCATACAGTCGAACTGAAGCTTTCTTT; v_gene: TRBV12-3/TRBV12-4; d_gene: .; abundance: many; j_gene: TRBJ1-1
CDR3aa: CSARASGNDYQPQHF; CDR3nt: TGCAGTGCTAGAGCGTCGGGAAACGATTATCAGCCCCAGCATTTT; v_gene: TRBV20-1; d_gene: .; abundance: few; j_gene: TRBJ1-5
CDR3aa: CASSDGTEETQYF; CDR3nt: TGTGCCAGCTCCGACGGGACAGAAGAGACCCAGTACTTC; v_gene: TRBV18; d_gene: TRBD1; abundance: many; j_gene: TRBJ2-5
CDR3aa: CASSYSGTSGSLYEQYF; CDR3nt: TGTGCCAGCAGTTACTCTGGGACTAGCGGGAGTCTGTACGAGCAGTACTTC; v_gene: TRBV6-5; d_gene: TRBD2; abundance: many; j_gene: TRBJ2-7
CDR3aa: CASSSVPELPYEQYF; CDR3nt: TGCGCCAGCAGCTCTGTGCCCGAGCTTCCCTACGAGCAGTACTTC; v_gene: TRBV5-1; d_gene: .; abundance: .; j_gene: TRBJ2-7
CDR3aa: CASSYSDGGTEAFF; CDR3nt: TGCGCCAGCAGCTATTCGGACGGGGGCACTGAAGCTTTCTTT; v_gene: TRBV5-1; d_gene: .; abundance: .; j_gene: TRBJ1-1
CDR3aa: CASNRYQTYEQYF; CDR3nt: TGTGCCAGCAACCGGTACCAGACCTACGAGCAGTACTTC; v_gene: TRBV2; d_gene: .; abundance: many; j_gene: TRBJ2-7
CDR3aa: CASSQEASHQETQYF; CDR3nt: TGTGCCAGCAGCCAAGAAGCCAGCCACCAAGAGACCCAGTACTTC; v_gene: TRBV3-1; d_gene: .; abundance: many; j_gene: TRBJ2-5
CDR3aa: CASSTRQGHQETQYF; CDR3nt: TGTGCCAGCAGTACACGACAGGGCCACCAAGAGACCCAGTACTTC; v_gene: TRBV27; d_gene: TRBD1; abundance: many; j_gene: TRBJ2-5
CDR3aa: CSAREGVGYTF; CDR3nt: TGCAGTGCTAGAGAGGGCGTTGGCTACACCTTC; v_gene: TRBV20-1; d_gene: .; abundance: few; j_gene: TRBJ1-2
CDR3aa: CASSLEGSSGRQETQYF; CDR3nt: TGTGCCAGCAGCTTAGAAGGTAGTAGCGGGAGACAAGAGACCCAGTACTTC; v_gene: TRBV7-6; d_gene: TRBD2; abundance: .; j_gene: TRBJ2-5
CDR3aa: CASSGRLARAETQYF; CDR3nt: TGTGCCAGTAGTGGCCGACTAGCGAGGGCGGAGACCCAGTACTTC; v_gene: TRBV19; d_gene: TRBD2; abundance: many; j_gene: TRBJ2-5
CDR3aa: CSAEGITGETQYF; CDR3nt: TGCAGTGCCGAGGGGATTACAGGAGAGACCCAGTACTTC; v_gene: TRBV20-1; d_gene: .; abundance: many; j_gene: TRBJ2-5
CDR3aa: CASSYSVRETQYF; CDR3nt: TGTGCCAGCAGTTACTCGGTGCGAGAGACCCAGTACTTC; v_gene: TRBV6-5; d_gene: .; abundance: many; j_gene: TRBJ2-5
CDR3aa: CASSQEGGSYEQYF; CDR3nt: TGTGCCAGCAGCCAAGAGGGGGGATCCTACGAGCAGTACTTC; v_gene: TRBV4-1; d_gene: .; abundance: many; j_gene: TRBJ2-7
CDR3aa: CATSRNIRSSGAALAKNIQYF; CDR3nt: TGTGCCACCAGCAGAAACATCCGATCTAGCGGGGCCGCACTAGCCAAAAACATTCAGTACTTC; v_gene: TRBV15; d_gene: TRBD2; abundance: many; j_gene: TRBJ2-4
CDR3aa: CSARDRGQGSGETQYF; CDR3nt: TGCAGTGCTAGAGATCGAGGACAGGGCTCGGGGGAGACCCAGTACTTC; v_gene: TRBV20-1; d_gene: TRBD1; abundance: .; j_gene: TRBJ2-5
CDR3aa: CASGERFRDVINYGYTF; CDR3nt: TGTGCCAGCGGTGAGAGGTTCCGGGACGTAATTAACTATGGCTACACCTTC; v_gene: TRBV12-3/TRBV12-4; d_gene: .; abundance: many; j_gene: TRBJ1-2
CDR3aa: CAWSPGTGGYGYTF; CDR3nt: TGTGCCTGGAGTCCGGGTACAGGGGGTTATGGCTACACCTTC; v_gene: TRBV30; d_gene: TRBD1; abundance: many; j_gene: TRBJ1-2
CDR3aa: CASSLAGGSHEQYF; CDR3nt: TGTGCCAGCAGCTTAGCGGGAGGGTCCCACGAGCAGTACTTC; v_gene: TRBV13; d_gene: TRBD2; abundance: many; j_gene: TRBJ2-7
CDR3aa: CASSLSRAYNSPLHF; CDR3nt: TGTGCCAGCAGTTTATCCCGAGCCTATAATTCACCCCTCCACTTT; v_gene: TRBV27; d_gene: .; abundance: .; j_gene: TRBJ1-6
CDR3aa: CASGLGARSYEQYF; CDR3nt: TGTGCCAGCGGCTTGGGGGCGAGGTCCTACGAGCAGTACTTC; v_gene: TRBV6-1; d_gene: .; abundance: many; j_gene: TRBJ2-7
CDR3aa: CASSFLTGQTGELFF; CDR3nt: TGTGCCAGCAGCTTCTTGACCGGGCAGACCGGGGAGCTGTTTTTT; v_gene: TRBV7-2; d_gene: .; abundance: many; j_gene: TRBJ2-2
CDR3aa: CASSLESTQETQYF; CDR3nt: TGCGCCAGCAGCTTGGAGAGCACCCAAGAGACCCAGTACTTC; v_gene: TRBV5-1; d_gene: .; abundance: many; j_gene: TRBJ2-5
CDR3aa: CASSFHPGQNTGELFF; CDR3nt: TGTGCCAGCAGCTTTCATCCGGGACAAAACACCGGGGAGCTGTTTTTT; v_gene: TRBV11-1; d_gene: .; abundance: few; j_gene: TRBJ2-2
CDR3aa: CASSEASQGGGYGYTF; CDR3nt: TGTGCCAGCAGTGAAGCGTCGCAGGGAGGTGGCTATGGCTACACCTTC; v_gene: TRBV6-1; d_gene: .; abundance: many; j_gene: TRBJ1-2
CDR3aa: CASSFVESDTQYF; CDR3nt: TGTGCCAGCAGTTTTGTTGAATCGGATACGCAGTATTTT; v_gene: TRBV27; d_gene: .; abundance: many; j_gene: TRBJ2-3
CDR3aa: CASSLGKAGQTHEQYF; CDR3nt: TGTGCCAGCAGCTTAGGGAAGGCGGGCCAAACCCACGAGCAGTACTTC; v_gene: TRBV11-2; d_gene: .; abundance: few; j_gene: TRBJ2-7
CDR3aa: CAISDPGGNEQYF; CDR3nt: TGTGCCATCAGCGACCCCGGGGGCAACGAGCAGTACTTC; v_gene: TRBV28; d_gene: .; abundance: many; j_gene: TRBJ2-7
CDR3aa: CASSPGLAGLGELFF; CDR3nt: TGTGCCAGCAGTCCGGGACTAGCGGGATTGGGGGAGCTGTTTTTT; v_gene: TRBV12-3/TRBV12-4; d_gene: TRBD2; abundance: .; j_gene: TRBJ2-2
CDR3aa: CASSFERVLKQETQYF; CDR3nt: TGTGCCAGCAGTTTCGAGAGAGTATTGAAACAAGAGACCCAGTACTTC; v_gene: TRBV12-3/TRBV12-4; d_gene: .; abundance: many; j_gene: TRBJ2-5
CDR3aa: CASSYSISSGYNYGYTF; CDR3nt: TGTGCCAGCAGTTACTCGATTAGTTCAGGATATAACTATGGCTACACCTTC; v_gene: TRBV6-5; d_gene: .; abundance: many; j_gene: TRBJ1-2
CDR3aa: CASSFGVSYEQYF; CDR3nt: TGTGCCAGCAGTTTCGGGGTCTCCTACGAGCAGTACTTC; v_gene: TRBV28; d_gene: .; abundance: many; j_gene: TRBJ2-7
CDR3aa: CASSSGTGVEQYF; CDR3nt: TGTGCCAGCAGTTCCGGGACAGGGGTTGAGCAGTACTTC; v_gene: TRBV12-3/TRBV12-4; d_gene: TRBD1; abundance: few; j_gene: TRBJ2-7
CDR3aa: CASIPTSGTISGELFF; CDR3nt: TGTGCCAGCATTCCGACTAGCGGGACCATTTCCGGGGAGCTGTTTTTT; v_gene: TRBV6-1; d_gene: TRBD2; abundance: many; j_gene: TRBJ2-2
CDR3aa: CASSKREGRPGELFF; CDR3nt: TGTGCCAGCAGCAAGCGGGAGGGCCGGCCCGGGGAGCTGTTTTTT; v_gene: TRBV27; d_gene: TRBD2; abundance: many; j_gene: TRBJ2-2
CDR3aa: CASSYILGFTEAFF; CDR3nt: TGTGCCAGCAGCTATATTCTCGGGTTCACTGAAGCTTTCTTT; v_gene: TRBV7-9; d_gene: .; abundance: many; j_gene: TRBJ1-1
CDR3aa: CSARDPGASTEAFF; CDR3nt: TGCAGTGCTAGAGATCCGGGGGCTAGCACTGAAGCTTTCTTT; v_gene: TRBV20-1; d_gene: .; abundance: .; j_gene: TRBJ1-1
CDR3aa: CSVYIQGTLLSYTF; CDR3nt: TGCAGCGTTTATATACAGGGGACCCTTTTAAGCTACACCTTC; v_gene: TRBV29-1; d_gene: TRBD1; abundance: many; j_gene: TRBJ1-2
CDR3aa: CSVLLGGRGPENTGELFF; CDR3nt: TGCAGCGTCCTCCTGGGGGGCAGGGGGCCTGAGAACACCGGGGAGCTGTTTTTT; v_gene: TRBV29-1; d_gene: TRBD1; abundance: few; j_gene: TRBJ2-2
CDR3aa: CASSTHLAGGPGAYEQYF; CDR3nt: TGTGCCAGCAGTACTCACCTAGCGGGAGGGCCGGGGGCCTACGAGCAGTACTTC; v_gene: TRBV28; d_gene: TRBD2; abundance: .; j_gene: TRBJ2-7
CDR3aa: CASRQDPNYGYTF; CDR3nt: TGCGCCAGTCGACAGGATCCTAACTATGGCTACACCTTC; v_gene: TRBV5-1; d_gene: .; abundance: once; j_gene: TRBJ1-2
CDR3aa: CSAAAQGGPSYEQYF; CDR3nt: TGCAGTGCTGCGGCTCAGGGCGGGCCTTCCTACGAGCAGTACTTC; v_gene: TRBV20-1; d_gene: .; abundance: many; j_gene: TRBJ2-7
CDR3aa: CASVGGGTEAFF; CDR3nt: TGTGCCAGCGTAGGGGGGGGAACTGAAGCTTTCTTT; v_gene: TRBV12-3/TRBV12-4; d_gene: .; abundance: many; j_gene: TRBJ1-1
CDR3aa: CAWSSTGTSNQPQHF; CDR3nt: TGTGCCTGGAGCAGCACAGGGACTAGCAATCAGCCCCAGCATTTT; v_gene: TRBV30; d_gene: .; abundance: few; j_gene: TRBJ1-5
CDR3aa: CASSVEWTGYEQYF; CDR3nt: TGTGCCAGCAGCGTAGAATGGACAGGCTACGAGCAGTACTTC; v_gene: TRBV9; d_gene: TRBD1; abundance: many; j_gene: TRBJ2-7
CDR3aa: CASSFPAAGNIQYF; CDR3nt: TGTGCCAGCAGTTTTCCGGCTGCGGGAAACATTCAGTACTTC; v_gene: TRBV12-3/TRBV12-4; d_gene: .; abundance: many; j_gene: TRBJ2-4